This T cell receptor beta chain was documented in a study of technical replicates of blood from a handful of donors. The CDR3 contains 15 residues. Germline V gene lookup returns CDR1 MNHNS and CDR2 SASEGT. The trim removed 3 bases at V and 1 base at J, leaving 2 bases unmatched. Only one count was recorded for this clone. Libraries were prepared by immunoSEQ multiplex PCR; TCRdb keeps only in-frame clonotypes and omits some of them. This sample has 60,000 to 65,000 clones, with 80% to 90% found just once. This sequence was found in a human donor in good health. Some clones in this sample may be carry-over from other donors' samples. This rearrangement joins TRBV6-1 to TRBJ2-3; 9 nucleotides agree with TRBD1. Sequenced sample: PBMCs. In DNA form, the CDR3 reads TGTGCCAGCAGTGAGTGGACAGGGGGCACAGATACGCAGTATTTT. Protein product: CASSEWTGGTDTQYF.